This TCR beta chain originates from a study of cytomegalovirus exposure and HLA in healthy donors. Overall study findings and caveats: Serostatus for CMV was the only available immune exposure information. In a later analysis, donors in an Asian-associated ancestry cluster reportedly had fewer N-insertions in productive TCRs than the cohort mean. It was 164 TCR beta chains that were listed as cytomegalovirus-associated.

13 Jbeta primers and 60 Vbeta primers were used for the PCR. Clones were read by immunoSEQ multiplex PCR, and TCRdb kept only the in-frame ones, dropping some. The data hold around 150,000 clones, with around 77% observed a single time. Though probably carrying unrecorded immune exposures, donors were nominally healthy at sampling. Concerning this clone: Its target is unknown.

Sequencing was done on a sample of PBMCs. The sequence came from a man aged 25-40 years in good health and CMV-seronegative.

The DNA for the CDR3 is TGTGCCAGCAGCTATGAAGGGACTAGCGGGAGTTACCCCTCCTACAATGAGCAGTTCTTC. Residues: CASSYEGTSGSYPSYNEQFF. The V call is TRBV5-8, the J call TRBJ2-1, with 14 bases aligning to TRBD2. Germline V gene lookup returns CDR1 SGHTS and CDR2 YDEGEE. The CDR3 length is 20 residues. Germline trimming cut 3 bases from V and 0 bases from J; bases unmatched to any gene: 11.